The next 23 T cell receptor beta chains were all read from a single sample in a study of cytomegalovirus exposure and HLA in healthy donors. 60 Vbeta and 13 Jbeta primers were used in PCR. Clones were sequenced by immunoSEQ multiplex PCR, and TCRdb holds only the in-frame ones, with some missing. The sample yields 95,000 to 150,000 clones, about 80% seen once. The sequenced material came from PBMCs. The receptor set was obtained from a female donor in good health and CMV-seropositive.

This clone was found once. The chain couples TRBV28 to TRBJ2-2; 10 nucleotides line up with TRBD2. The V segment lost 1 base and the J segment 3 bases; nucleotides outside the gene matches: 5. CDR3 size: 17 residues. Germline-derived CDR1 and CDR2 are MDHEN and SYDVKM. The CDR3 reads CASSLYLAGADTGELFF. In DNA form, the CDR3 reads TGTGCCAGCAGTTTATATCTAGCGGGGGCGGACACCGGGGAGCTGTTTTTT.

The J gene is TRBJ1-4, the V gene TRBV6-5; tentatively, D is TRBD1 (6 bases). The CDR3 sequence is 14 residues long. Trimming took 6 bases from V and 5 from J, leaving 13 bases between them. The germline V gene has CDR1 MNHEY and CDR2 SVGAGI. Here the CDR3 DNA reads TGTGCCAGCAGGCGCCGGACAGTAAATGAAAAACTGTTTTTT. Translating it yields CASRRRTVNEKLFF.

The genes are TRBV18 and TRBJ1-2; D possibly corresponds to TRBD1 (5 bases). Trimming stripped 2 bases from V and 0 bases from J, with 10 bases between. The CDR3 consists of 15 residues. Per germline, CDR1 KGHSH and CDR2 LQKENI. The CDR3 DNA is TGTGCCAGCTCACCATTGGGGCCGGCTAACTATGGCTACACCTTC. It specifies CASSPLGPANYGYTF.

V and J are TRBV29-1 and TRBJ1-1; TRBD1 matches at 7 bases. V was pared by 7 bases and J by 6 bases, with 8 bases of the junction left unmatched. CDR1 is SQVTM, CDR2 ANQGSEA, per germline. The CDR3 totals 12 residues. The chain's CDR3 is CSARDRSSEAFF. The CDR3 region has the DNA TGCAGCGCCCGGGACAGAAGCTCTGAAGCTTTCTTT.

Here the CDR3 DNA reads TGTGCCAGCAGCGATGGTCCGGGACAGCTCACAGATACGCAGTATTTT. Its protein product is CASSDGPGQLTDTQYF. The chain combines TRBV27 with TRBJ2-3; 7 bases are shared with TRBD1. The trim removed 6 bases at V and 2 bases at J, leaving 11 bases unmatched. The germline V gene has CDR1 MNHEY and CDR2 SMNVEV (reference sequence). The CDR3 is 16 amino acids.

J is TRBJ1-3 and V is TRBV7-9, with D possibly being TRBD1 (6 bases). With 1 base removed from V and 0 bases from J, the gap between germline ends came to 10 bases. CDR1 is SEHNR and CDR2 is FQNEAQ in the germline V gene (reference sequence). There are 16 residues in the CDR3. The CDR3 DNA reads as TGTGCCAGCAGCTTAGGAGGGGGAAACTCTGGAAACACCATATATTTT. Protein product: CASSLGGGNSGNTIYF.

The rearrangement joins TRBV19 to TRBJ1-6; D ambiguous. The CDR3 contains 14 residues. Per germline, CDR1 LNHDA and CDR2 SQIVND (reference sequence). Trimming took 3 bases from V and 6 from J, leaving 9 bases between them. The CDR3: CASSIRGFNSPLHF. The CDR3 bases are TGTGCCAGTAGTATTCGGGGTTTTAATTCACCCCTCCACTTT.

The J gene is TRBJ1-1, the V gene TRBV29-1; TRBD1 agrees at 7 bases. CDR3 size: 13 residues. J gave up 5 bases and V 8 bases, and 11 bases lay outside the gene matches. Germline CDR1 and CDR2: SQVTM and ANQGSEA. The CDR3, as DNA: TGCAGCACCACGACAGGGATGAGGACTGAAGCTTTCTTT. It specifies CSTTTGMRTEAFF.

This clone has a single count. The chain employs TRBV9 and TRBJ2-5, with 16 bases fitting TRBD2. There are 17 residues in the CDR3. With 3 bases clipped from V and 2 bases from J, the junction kept 4 bases outside the gene matches. Per the germline V gene, CDR1 is SGDLS and CDR2 is YYNGEE. CDR3: CASSEGLAGGLQETQYF. CDR3 DNA sequence: TGTGCCAGCAGCGAGGGACTAGCGGGGGGGTTGCAAGAGACCCAGTACTTC.

The chain links TRBV2 to TRBJ1-5; D is unclear. The V and J ends lost 7 bases and 7 bases respectively, with 14 bases between them. The CDR3 is made up of 13 amino acids. The germline gives CDR1 SNHLY, CDR2 FYNNEI. CDR3: CASTSREGQPQHF. The CDR3 bases are TGTGCCAGCACCTCCCGGGAGGGACAGCCCCAGCATTTT.

The CDR3 region is CASSTGTGAYRQYF. The DNA of the CDR3 is TGCGCCAGCAGCACGGGGACAGGGGCGTATCGGCAGTACTTC. J is TRBJ2-7 and V is TRBV5-1; 10 bases line up with TRBD1. The CDR3 has 14 amino acids. Per the germline V gene, CDR1 is SGHRS and CDR2 is YFSETQ. Trimming removed 4 bases from V and 9 bases from J; junction bases left unmatched: 10.

The chain is built from TRBV27 and TRBJ1-1; the match to TRBD1 covers 8 bases. Germline V gene lookup returns CDR1 MNHEY and CDR2 SMNVEV (reference sequence). The CDR3 runs 14 residues. V gave up 5 bases and J gave up 6 bases; unmatched junction bases: 8. The CDR3 region has the DNA TGTGCCAGCAGTCGACAGGGGAGCGTCGCTGAAGCTTTCTTT. Translating it yields CASSRQGSVAEAFF.

The rearrangement joins TRBV15 to TRBJ1-1; tentative D call: TRBD1 (6 bases). The CDR3 totals 13 residues. With 7 bases removed from V and 3 bases from J, the gap between germline ends came to 12 bases. Germline V gene sequence: CDR1 LNHNV, CDR2 YYDKDF (reference sequence). The CDR3 is CATTLGQYTEAFF. CDR3 sequence (DNA): TGTGCCACCACCCTTGGACAGTACACTGAAGCTTTCTTT.

This chain uses TRBV19 with TRBJ2-2; D call uncertain. CDR1 LNHDA and CDR2 SQIVND come from the germline V gene (reference sequence). The V end lost 1 base, the J end lost 0 bases, and 9 bases lay between the germline ends. The CDR3 has 16 residues. The CDR3 reads CASSIVTSANTGELFF. The CDR3 coding sequence is TGTGCCAGTAGTATAGTTACATCCGCGAACACCGGGGAGCTGTTTTTT.

The chain is built from TRBV6-1 and TRBJ1-4; no definite D call. The CDR3 has 16 amino acids. Germline V gene sequence: CDR1 MNHNS, CDR2 SASEGT. The V end was cut by 4 bases, the J end by 0 bases, with 12 bases between. CDR3 loop: CASSALTAATNEKLFF. The CDR3, as DNA: TGTGCCAGCAGTGCCTTAACAGCTGCAACTAATGAAAAACTGTTTTTT.

This sequence joins TRBV18 and TRBJ2-2; the match to TRBD1 covers 7 bases. The CDR3 runs to 17 residues. The junction had 6 bases not matched to a gene; V was cut back by 2 bases and J by 0 bases. Germline assignment: CDR1 KGHSH and CDR2 LQKENI. In DNA, the CDR3 is TGTGCCAGCTCACCATTTGGGACAGCCGCGAACACCGGGGAGCTGTTTTTT. Protein: CASSPFGTAANTGELFF. Supplemented by reference TRBV18 and TRBJ2-2, the full variable domain reads NAGVMQNPRHLVRRRGQEARLRCSPMKGHSHVYWYRQLPEEGLKFMVYLQKENIIDESGMPKERFSAEFPKEGPSILRIQQVVRGDSAAYFCASSPFGTAANTGELFFGEGSRLTVL.

The rearrangement links TRBV10-3 to TRBJ1-2; D is perhaps TRBD1 (5 bases). V gave up 7 bases and J gave up 2 bases, with 17 bases separating them. Germline values: CDR1 ENHRY, CDR2 SYGVKD. The CDR3 totals 15 residues. The CDR3, as DNA: TGTGCCATCACGGGGATAGCGGGGCGGAACTATGGCTACACCTTC. Amino acid sequence: CAITGIAGRNYGYTF.

V and J are TRBV4-1 and TRBJ1-5; D gene uncertain. Germline V gene lookup returns CDR1 MGHRA and CDR2 YSYEKL. Trimming took 8 bases from V and 4 from J, leaving 15 bases between them. The CDR3 spans 14 residues. CDR3 loop: CASSGRESNQPQHF. The CDR3, as DNA: TGCGCCAGCTCCGGACGGGAATCTAATCAGCCCCAGCATTTT.

This clone was observed a few times. The rearrangement links TRBV4-2 to TRBJ2-2; tentatively, D is TRBD1 (6 bases). This CDR3 has 15 amino acids. Germline V gene data show CDR1 as LGHNA and CDR2 as YNFKEQ. Trimming removed 3 bases from V and 6 bases from J, with 14 bases in between. Written as DNA, the CDR3 is TGTGCCAGCAGCCATCTTCAGGGGTTACCCGGGGAGCTGTTTTTT. Amino acids: CASSHLQGLPGELFF.

As concerns this clone: The sample contains more than one DNA sequence encoding this CDR3. The rearrangement joins TRBV10-3 to TRBJ1-2; 8 bases agree with TRBD1. The J segment lost 3 bases and the V segment lost 2 bases, leaving 2 bases of the junction unmatched. This CDR3 comprises 14 residues. The germline V gene encodes CDR1 ENHRY and CDR2 SYGVKD. The CDR3: CAISEGQGDYGYTF. The CDR3 region has the DNA TGTGCCATCAGTGAGGGACAGGGAGACTATGGCTACACCTTC.

J is TRBJ2-2 and V is TRBV19; 13 bases line up with TRBD2. Looked up from germline, CDR1 is LNHDA and CDR2 is SQIVND (reference sequence). The CDR3 runs 14 residues. The ends lost 5 bases at V and 8 bases at J; junction bases unmatched: 2. The CDR3 region is CASSRTSGGGELFF. CDR3 DNA sequence: TGTGCCAGTAGTCGGACTAGCGGGGGAGGGGAGCTGTTTTTT. The variable domain in full, completed from reference TRBV19 and TRBJ2-2, reads DGGITQSPKYLFRKEGQNVTLSCEQNLNHDAMYWYRQDPGQGLRLIYYSQIVNDFQKGDIAEGYSVSREKKESFPLTVTSAQKNPTAFYLCASSRTSGGGELFFGEGSRLTVL.

The chain employs TRBV18 and TRBJ1-2; D unresolved. Trimming removed 0 bases at V and 2 bases at J, with 7 bases between. CDR3 length: 14 residues. The V gene's germline CDR1 is KGHSH and CDR2 LQKENI. The CDR3 reads CASSPPSLNYGYTF. The CDR3, as DNA: TGTGCCAGCTCACCACCGAGCCTCAACTATGGCTACACCTTC.

Comment on this clone: Relative to the germline gene, one junction end is altered; a read error may explain this. Other DNA sequences in this specimen translate into the identical CDR3. CDR3 bases: TGCGCCAGCAGCCTCATAGGACAAAACACTGAAGCCTTCTTT. It translates to CASSLIGQNTEAFF. The chain combines TRBV5-1 with TRBJ1-1, with TRBD1 as a possible D gene (5 bases). Germline V gene sequence: CDR1 SGHRS, CDR2 YFSETQ. The CDR3 length is 14 residues.